These T cell receptor beta chains were read from a single sample in a study of T cells in Graves' hyperthyroidism and ophthalmopathy. Using its own MiXCR run on the multiplex PCR reads, TCRdb lists one record per CDR3 protein. The data show under 350,000 distinct CDR3 sequences, about a sixth seen once. What was sequenced was blood. These receptors were collected from a woman aged 60-70 years with Graves' ophthalmopathy. Each CDR3 is given with its conserved first and last residue. Clone sizes are given selectively: once, few, many, or a class where the clone is expanded.

V	size	J	CDR3
TRBV5-1	few	TRBJ2-7	CASSLDRVPYEQYF
TRBV19	.	TRBJ1-2	CASTRTERYGYTF
TRBV7-8	.	TRBJ1-1	CASRISMNTEAFF
TRBV7-3	.	TRBJ2-5	CASSLSLAGGTETQYF
TRBV2	many	TRBJ1-5	CASSLMDNQPQHF
TRBV10-3	many	TRBJ2-4	CAISESGGRNIQYF
TRBV28	few	TRBJ2-1	CASSFRWGQRGVYNEQFF
TRBV20-1	many	TRBJ2-7	CSARDPSGSSYEQYF
TRBV27	many	TRBJ2-5	CASSGDRVRETQYF
TRBV2	many	TRBJ1-2	CASSEIGNYGYTF
TRBV7-2	many	TRBJ1-1	CASSLERRTEAFF
TRBV4-1	few	TRBJ1-6	CASSQSRARRNSPLHF
TRBV11-2	once	TRBJ2-7	CASSLVREDYEQYF
TRBV11-2	few	TRBJ2-1	CASSLDRSGIQFF
TRBV4-1	few	TRBJ1-4	CASSQDGQTTGKLFF
TRBV11-2	many	TRBJ1-1	CASNFNGNTEAFF
TRBV5-8	many	TRBJ1-1	CASSLFGSGANTEAFF
TRBV4-3	few	TRBJ2-7	CASSQDIGDLGEQYF
TRBV4-2	.	TRBJ2-3	CASSQGRDVGRPRDTQYF
TRBV24-1	many	TRBJ2-1	CATSDKVGGVLGQFF
TRBV6-1	few	TRBJ2-7	CASSVSSGRSSEQYF
TRBV28	.	TRBJ1-1	CASRKTGVVGTEAFF
TRBV9	.	TRBJ1-4	CAGSVERGINEKLFF
TRBV4-3	.	TRBJ1-1	CASSQIPGGNTEAFF
TRBV6-2/TRBV6-3	many	TRBJ2-3	CASSYSRGSTDTQYF
TRBV2	many	TRBJ2-2	CASNGQRNTGELFF
TRBV13	many	TRBJ1-1	CASSLGPGTLGTEAFF
TRBV27	.	TRBJ1-4	CASGRQSPPNEKLFF
TRBV7-8	few	TRBJ2-7	CASTPSPSSYEQYF
TRBV20-1	many	TRBJ1-5	CSAARSGEVNQPQHF
TRBV6-1	.	TRBJ1-1	CASGEAPGLNTEAFF
TRBV6-1	few	TRBJ2-1	CASRNSGTGGWDEQFF
TRBV28	few	TRBJ2-2	CASSPPGLALTGSTGELFF
TRBV27	.	TRBJ2-7	CASSLVGSGVYEQYF
TRBV4-3	.	TRBJ2-1	CASSQDSSSYNEQFF
TRBV5-1	many	TRBJ1-5	CASSLGQGAGQPQHF
TRBV12-3/TRBV12-4	.	TRBJ2-3	CASSLGGSADTQYF
TRBV20-1	many	TRBJ1-2	CSGGAGGPSYGYTF
TRBV6-5	many	TRBJ1-4	CASSYSNGGAEKLFF
TRBV6-1	many	TRBJ2-6	CASRNTGTGGSGANVLTF